A selection of T cell receptor beta chains follows, all from one sample in a study of blood T cell repertoires in COVID-19. The table came from immunoSEQ multiplex PCR; TCRdb's copy has only in-frame clones and leaves some out. The table lists over 150,000 clones, around 85% of them singletons. The sequencing input was peripheral blood. The receptors stem from a man between 70 and 80 years old with active or convalescent COVID-19. CDR3s include the opening cysteine and the closing phenylalanine or tryptophan. A D gene is named only where the DNA matches it firmly. Clone size is given for some rows only: seen once, a few or many times, or a class if the clone is expanded.

j_gene,d_gene,v_gene,abundance,CDR3nt,CDR3aa
TRBJ1-3,TRBD1,TRBV6-1,.,TGTGCCAGCACCAACAGGGGCGTCGGAAACACCATATATTTT,CASTNRGVGNTIYF
TRBJ1-2,.,TRBV6-5,.,TGTGCCAGCGCTGCCTTTATTGGGGCCGCCGATGGCTACACCTTC,CASAAFIGAADGYTF
TRBJ2-3,.,TRBV9,.,TGTGCCAGCAGCGTAGGAGACGTACAGGATACGCAGTATTTT,CASSVGDVQDTQYF
TRBJ2-7,TRBD1,TRBV5-1,.,TGCGCCAGCAGCCGAGGGGGCTCAGATACTAACGAGCAGTACTTC,CASSRGGSDTNEQYF
TRBJ2-4,TRBD1,TRBV19,.,TGTGCCAGTAGCCAGGGACAGAGGAGGAACATTCAGTACTTC,CASSQGQRRNIQYF
TRBJ2-7,TRBD1,TRBV5-4,.,TGTGCCAGCAGCTCCAGGGACAGCTCCTACGAGCAGTACTTC,CASSSRDSSYEQYF
TRBJ2-7,TRBD1,TRBV7-8,once,TGTGCCAGCAGCTATCAACCGGGACAGTTCTACGAGCAGTACTTC,CASSYQPGQFYEQYF
TRBJ1-1,TRBD1,TRBV19,few,TGTGCCAGTAGTAGTCAACTACAGGGGGGGGCGAACACTGAAGCTTTCTTT,CASSSQLQGGANTEAFF
TRBJ1-2,.,TRBV4-3,.,TGCGCCAGCAGCCACGCAGGGTACTATGGCTACACCTTC,CASSHAGYYGYTF
TRBJ1-5,TRBD1,TRBV19,.,TGTGCCAGCGACCCAGGGAGGGACAGGCAAAATCAGCCCCAGCATTTT,CASDPGRDRQNQPQHF
TRBJ1-6,.,TRBV30,once,TGTGCCTGGACGGTCCATAATTCACCCCTCCACTTT,CAWTVHNSPLHF
TRBJ2-7,TRBD1,TRBV5-1,once,TGCGCCAGCAGCCCCCGGGACAGCTCCTACGAGCAGTACTTC,CASSPRDSSYEQYF
TRBJ2-7,.,TRBV5-1,.,TGCGCCAGCAGCTCCCAAGGGGGAGCCCCCTACGAGCAGTACTTC,CASSSQGGAPYEQYF
TRBJ2-7,TRBD2,TRBV27,.,TGTGCCAGCAGTTGGGGACTAGCCGGCTACGAGCAGTACTTC,CASSWGLAGYEQYF
TRBJ1-3,TRBD1,TRBV18,few,TGTGCCAGCTCACCAACAGGGGACGTAAATGGAAACACCATATATTTT,CASSPTGDVNGNTIYF
TRBJ1-3,.,TRBV5-1,once,TGCGCCAGCAGCTTGACAGGTTCAGGAAACACCATATATTTT,CASSLTGSGNTIYF
TRBJ1-6,TRBD1,TRBV30,.,TGTGCCTGGAGTCCAGGGGGAGGATCACCCCTCCACTTT,CAWSPGGGSPLHF
TRBJ1-1,.,TRBV9,.,TGTGCCAGCTCACCTTTCCAGGGGACGGACACTGAAGCTTTCTTT,CASSPFQGTDTEAFF
TRBJ2-7,.,TRBV18,few,TGTGCCAGCTCGGCAGGGTTGGGAACCTACGAGCAGTACTTC,CASSAGLGTYEQYF
TRBJ2-7,.,TRBV19,.,TGTGCCAGTAGTAGGTTGACAGACGCCTACGAGCAGTACTTC,CASSRLTDAYEQYF
TRBJ2-7,TRBD2,TRBV3-1/TRBV3-2,.,TGTGCCAGCAGCCAAGAGGGGACTAGCAGCCACGAGCAGTACTTC,CASSQEGTSSHEQYF
TRBJ2-7,.,TRBV7-8,.,TGTGCCAGCAGCTTAGCGGCTAGCGCCAGCTCCTACGAGCAGTACTTC,CASSLAASASSYEQYF
TRBJ1-2,TRBD1,TRBV27,once,TGTGCCAGCAGTTCCACAGGGGGCTTCTATGGCTACACCTTC,CASSSTGGFYGYTF
TRBJ2-2,.,TRBV7-3,.,TGTGCCAGCAGCTTAAATGCCGGGTTCCCCACCGGGGAGCTGTTTTTT,CASSLNAGFPTGELFF
TRBJ1-1,.,TRBV11-2,.,TGTGCCAGCAGCTTAACCAGGGCTGAAGCTTTCTTT,CASSLTRAEAFF
TRBJ2-7,TRBD2,TRBV30,.,TGTGCCTGGAGTCCCGGGACTAGCGGGAGAGTGGAGTACTTC,CAWSPGTSGRVEYF
TRBJ1-1,.,TRBV7-3,.,TGTGCCAGCCGAGACTCAAACACTGAAGCTTTCTTT,CASRDSNTEAFF
TRBJ1-3,.,TRBV6-1,.,TGTGCCAGCAGTGAAGTAGGGGTCTCTGGAAACACCATATATTTT,CASSEVGVSGNTIYF
TRBJ2-5,TRBD2,TRBV12-3/TRBV12-4,once,TGTGCCACCAGACTACTAGCGGAAGAGACCCAGTACTTC,CATRLLAEETQYF
TRBJ2-1,TRBD1,TRBV11-1,.,TGTGCCAGCAGCTCGAGGGGGCTCGGTGGTGAGCAGTTCTTC,CASSSRGLGGEQFF
TRBJ1-5,TRBD1,TRBV6-5,.,TGTGCCAGCAGCCAGGGGGGAATTTGGCAGCCCCAGCATTTT,CASSQGGIWQPQHF
TRBJ2-4,TRBD1,TRBV11-3,.,TGTGCCAGCAGCCTCCCGGGACAGCCGAACATTCAGTACTTC,CASSLPGQPNIQYF
TRBJ2-1,TRBD1,TRBV24-1,.,TGTGCCACCAGTGATCCGGGACAGGCTTACAATGAGCAGTTCTTC,CATSDPGQAYNEQFF
TRBJ1-3,.,TRBV19,.,TGTGCCAGTAGTATCAGACTGAGCTCTGGAAACACCATATATTTT,CASSIRLSSGNTIYF
TRBJ1-3,.,TRBV11-3,.,TGTGCCAGCAGCTGTAGGGGGATCTCTGGAAACACCATATATTTT,CASSCRGISGNTIYF
TRBJ1-5,.,TRBV19,.,TGTGCCAGTAAAGACAGGCTCAATCAGCCCCAGCATTTT,CASKDRLNQPQHF
TRBJ1-2,.,TRBV5-1,.,TGCGCCAGCAGCCTACCTCTTGGGGGGTACTATGGCTACACCTTC,CASSLPLGGYYGYTF
TRBJ2-3,.,TRBV9,.,TGTGCCAGCAGCGTAGCCCCGGGGTTGGCAGATACGCAGTATTTT,CASSVAPGLADTQYF
TRBJ2-3,.,TRBV6-5,.,TGTGCCAGCAGCCCCAAACGCGCCACAGATACGCAGTATTTT,CASSPKRATDTQYF
TRBJ2-2,TRBD2,TRBV4-1,once,TGCGCCAGCAGCCCCCCTGGCAGCGGGAGGGCCGGGGAGCTGTTTTTT,CASSPPGSGRAGELFF
TRBJ1-5,.,TRBV10-2,.,TGCGCCAGCAGTGAGGTAGGCAATCAGCCCCAGCATTTT,CASSEVGNQPQHF
TRBJ2-1,TRBD2,TRBV7-3,.,TGTGCCAGCAGCTTAACGGGAGGGATTGCCGATGAGCAGTTCTTC,CASSLTGGIADEQFF
TRBJ1-1,TRBD1,TRBV5-1,.,TGCGCCAGCAGCTTGGGTGGGACAGGCGGCACTGAAGCTTTCTTT,CASSLGGTGGTEAFF
TRBJ2-2,.,TRBV29-1,.,TGCGGGGGAGCAGGGGCAAACACCGGGGAGCTGTTTTTT,CGGAGANTGELFF
TRBJ2-2,TRBD1,TRBV10-2,.,TGCGCCAGCAGGAATACCCCGGGACAGGAAGGGGCCGGGGAGCTGTTTTTT,CASRNTPGQEGAGELFF
TRBJ1-2,TRBD1,TRBV6-5,.,TGTGCCAGCAGACGAGACCAGGGACAGGCCTATGGCTACACCTTC,CASRRDQGQAYGYTF
TRBJ1-6,.,TRBV4-1,.,TGCGCCAGCAGCCAAGAATGGGCTTCACCCCTCCACTTT,CASSQEWASPLHF
TRBJ1-5,TRBD1,TRBV19,.,TGTGCCAGTAGTATCTTTCTGACAGGGGGTTCAGGTCAGCCCCAGCATTTT,CASSIFLTGGSGQPQHF